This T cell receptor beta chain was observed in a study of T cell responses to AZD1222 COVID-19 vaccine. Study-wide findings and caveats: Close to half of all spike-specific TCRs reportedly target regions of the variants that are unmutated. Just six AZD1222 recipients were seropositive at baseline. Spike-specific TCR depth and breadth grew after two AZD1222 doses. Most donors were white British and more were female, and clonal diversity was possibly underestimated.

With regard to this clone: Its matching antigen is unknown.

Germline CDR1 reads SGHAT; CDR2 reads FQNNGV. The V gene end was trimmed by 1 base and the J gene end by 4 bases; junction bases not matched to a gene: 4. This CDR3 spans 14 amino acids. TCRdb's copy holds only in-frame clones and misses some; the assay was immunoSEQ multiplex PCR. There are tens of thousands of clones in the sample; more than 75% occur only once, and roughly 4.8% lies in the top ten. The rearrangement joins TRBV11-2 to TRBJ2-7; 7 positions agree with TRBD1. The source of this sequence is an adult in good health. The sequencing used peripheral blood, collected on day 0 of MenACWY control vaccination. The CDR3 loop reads CASSLGFRGYEQYF. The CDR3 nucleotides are TGTGCCAGCAGCTTAGGTTTCAGGGGGTACGAGCAGTACTTC.